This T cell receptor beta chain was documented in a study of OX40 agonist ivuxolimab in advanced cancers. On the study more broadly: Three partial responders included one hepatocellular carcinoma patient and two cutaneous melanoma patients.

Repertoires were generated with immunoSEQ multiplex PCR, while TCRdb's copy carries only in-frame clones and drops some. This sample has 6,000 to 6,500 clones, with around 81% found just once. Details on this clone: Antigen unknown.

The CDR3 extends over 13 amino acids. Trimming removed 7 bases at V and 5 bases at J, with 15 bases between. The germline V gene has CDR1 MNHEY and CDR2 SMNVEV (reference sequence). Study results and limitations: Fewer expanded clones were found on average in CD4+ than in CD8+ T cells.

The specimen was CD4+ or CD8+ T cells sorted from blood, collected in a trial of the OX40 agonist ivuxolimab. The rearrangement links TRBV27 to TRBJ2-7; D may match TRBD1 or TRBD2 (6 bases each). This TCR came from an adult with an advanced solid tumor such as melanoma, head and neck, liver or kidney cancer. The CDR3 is CASKGGLADEQYF. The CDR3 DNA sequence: TGTGCCAGCAAAGGGGGGCTAGCTGACGAGCAGTACTTC.